The sequence of this TCR beta chain was determined in a study of metastatic and nonmetastatic thyroid tumors. This clone was seen ten or more times. CDR3 size: 15 residues. CDR1 and CDR2 from the germline V gene are SGHNT and YYREEE (reference sequence). The trim removed 0 bases at V and 5 bases at J, leaving 3 bases unmatched. No treatment of any kind had been given to any patient before thyroid surgery. Original data processing: A papillary thyroid cancer distant-metastasis classifier was built from CDR3 differences across clinicopathological groups. TCRdb re-called clones via MiXCR from the PCR reads. The V and J calls and clone size are TCRdb's, not the authors'. The sample carries tens of thousands of clones, roughly 16% recorded once.

The V and J genes are TRBV5-4 and TRBJ2-1; 9 bases fit TRBD2. The TCR comes from a female donor with papillary thyroid cancer or a benign thyroid nodule (not recorded which). Some clones in this sample may be carry-over from other donors' samples. The sequenced sample was blood. CDR3: CASSLGLADDNEQFF. The CDR3 DNA is TGTGCCAGCAGCTTGGGACTAGCGGATGACAATGAGCAGTTCTTC. The whole variable domain, filled in from reference TRBV5-4 and TRBJ2-1, reads ETGVTQSPTHLIKTRGQQVTLRCSSQSGHNTVSWYQQALGQGPQFIFQYYREEENGRGNFPPRFSGLQFPNYSSELNVNALELDDSALYLCASSLGLADDNEQFFGPGTRLTVL.